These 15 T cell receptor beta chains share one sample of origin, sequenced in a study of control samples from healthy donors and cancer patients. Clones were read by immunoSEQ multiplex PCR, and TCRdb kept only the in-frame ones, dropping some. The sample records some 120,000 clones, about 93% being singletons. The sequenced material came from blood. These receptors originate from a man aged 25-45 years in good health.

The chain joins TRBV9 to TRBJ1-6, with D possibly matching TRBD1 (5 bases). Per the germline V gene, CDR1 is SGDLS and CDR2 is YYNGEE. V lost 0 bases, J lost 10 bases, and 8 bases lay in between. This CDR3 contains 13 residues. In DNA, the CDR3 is TGTGCCAGCAGCGTAGCTACAGGATCACCCCTCCACTTT. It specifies CASSVATGSPLHF.

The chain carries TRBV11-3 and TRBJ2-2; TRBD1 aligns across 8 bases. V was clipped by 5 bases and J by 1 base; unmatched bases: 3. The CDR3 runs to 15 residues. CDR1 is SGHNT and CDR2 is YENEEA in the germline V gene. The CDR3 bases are TGTGCCAGCAGCCAAGGACAGGGGAACACCGGGGAGCTGTTTTTT. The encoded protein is CASSQGQGNTGELFF.

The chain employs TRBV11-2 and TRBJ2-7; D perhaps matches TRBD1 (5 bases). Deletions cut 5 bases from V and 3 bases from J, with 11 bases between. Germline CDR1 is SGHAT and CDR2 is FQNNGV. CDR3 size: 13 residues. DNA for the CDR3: TGTGCCAGCAGCCCGGACATCCGCTACGAGCAGTACGTC. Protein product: CASSPDIRYEQYV.

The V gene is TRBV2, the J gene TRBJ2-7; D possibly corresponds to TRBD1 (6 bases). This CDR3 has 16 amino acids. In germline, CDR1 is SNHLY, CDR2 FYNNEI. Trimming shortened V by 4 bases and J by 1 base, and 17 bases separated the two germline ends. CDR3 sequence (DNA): TGTGCCAGCAGTGTTCGAGAGGACAGCGATTCCTACGAGCAGTACTTC. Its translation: CASSVREDSDSYEQYF.

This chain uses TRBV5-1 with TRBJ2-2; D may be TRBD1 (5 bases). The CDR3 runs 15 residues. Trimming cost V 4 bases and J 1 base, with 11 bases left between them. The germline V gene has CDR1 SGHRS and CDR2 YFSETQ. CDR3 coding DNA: TGCGCCAGCAGCATCGGTCAGGGGAACACCGGGGAGCTGTTTTTT. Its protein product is CASSIGQGNTGELFF.

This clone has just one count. DNA for the CDR3: TGTGCCAGCAGCCTCGACAGGGGCACTGAAGCTTTCTTT. It codes for CASSLDRGTEAFF. The genes are TRBV6-5 and TRBJ1-1; 8 nucleotides agree with TRBD1. The germline V gene has CDR1 MNHEY and CDR2 SVGAGI. This CDR3 spans 13 amino acids. Trimming took 6 bases from V and 4 from J; bases not matched to a gene: 4.

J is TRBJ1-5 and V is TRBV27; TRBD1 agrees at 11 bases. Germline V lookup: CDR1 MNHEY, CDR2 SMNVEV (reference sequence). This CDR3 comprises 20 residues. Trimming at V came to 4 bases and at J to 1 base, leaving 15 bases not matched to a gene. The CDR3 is CASSSTGQGAGRASNQPQHF. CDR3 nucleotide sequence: TGTGCCAGCAGTTCCACTGGACAGGGGGCAGGACGGGCGAGCAATCAGCCCCAGCATTTT.

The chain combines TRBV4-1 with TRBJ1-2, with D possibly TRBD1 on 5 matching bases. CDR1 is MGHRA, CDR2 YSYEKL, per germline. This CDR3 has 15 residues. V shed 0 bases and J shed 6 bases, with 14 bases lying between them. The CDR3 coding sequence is TGCGCCAGCAGCCAAGATCGTGTCAGGGTCAATGGCTACACCTTC. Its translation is CASSQDRVRVNGYTF.

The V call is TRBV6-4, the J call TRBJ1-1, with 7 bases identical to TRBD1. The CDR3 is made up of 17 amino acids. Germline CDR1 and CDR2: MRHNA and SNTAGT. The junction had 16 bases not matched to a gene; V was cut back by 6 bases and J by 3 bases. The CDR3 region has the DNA TGTGCCAGCAGAAAATCTTGGCAGGGGGTAAAGGACACTGAAGCTTTCTTT. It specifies CASRKSWQGVKDTEAFF.

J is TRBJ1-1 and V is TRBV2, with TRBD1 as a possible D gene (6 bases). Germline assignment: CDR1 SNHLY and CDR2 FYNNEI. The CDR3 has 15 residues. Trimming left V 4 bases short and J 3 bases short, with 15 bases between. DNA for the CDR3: TGTGCCAGCAGTGGGTCGGGGGCGCCCGACACTGAAGCTTTCTTT. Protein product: CASSGSGAPDTEAFF.

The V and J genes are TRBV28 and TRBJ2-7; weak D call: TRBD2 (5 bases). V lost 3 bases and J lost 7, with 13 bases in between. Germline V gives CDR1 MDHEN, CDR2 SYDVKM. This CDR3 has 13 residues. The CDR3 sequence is CASSFGPRGEQYF. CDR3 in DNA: TGTGCCAGCAGTTTTGGACCCCGGGGAGAGCAGTACTTC.

CDR3 amino acids: CASSFPRASVDEQFF. The CDR3 region has the DNA TGTGCCAGCAGCTTCCCCCGCGCATCCGTCGATGAGCAGTTCTTC. J is TRBJ2-1 and V is TRBV11-2; D call uncertain. The CDR3 runs 15 residues. V lost 3 bases, J lost 8 bases, and 17 bases lay in between. From germline, CDR1 is SGHAT and CDR2 FQNNGV.

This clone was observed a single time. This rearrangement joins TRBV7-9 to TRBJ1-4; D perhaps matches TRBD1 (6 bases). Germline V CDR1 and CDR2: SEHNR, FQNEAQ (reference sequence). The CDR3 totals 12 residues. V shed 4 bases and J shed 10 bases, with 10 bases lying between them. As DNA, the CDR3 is TGTGCCAGCAGCTCCATGACAGGAAAACTGTTTTTT. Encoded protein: CASSSMTGKLFF.

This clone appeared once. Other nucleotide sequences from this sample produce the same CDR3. The CDR3 nucleotides read TGTGCCAGCTCCGACCTAGGGGGTCGTCCCACTGAAGCTTTCTTT. It specifies CASSDLGGRPTEAFF. The V and J genes are TRBV6-6 and TRBJ1-1; D is perhaps TRBD1 (6 bases). The CDR3 length is 15 residues. The V gene's germline CDR1 is MNHNY and CDR2 SVGAGI (reference sequence). Trimming left V 8 bases short and J 4 bases short, with 20 bases between.

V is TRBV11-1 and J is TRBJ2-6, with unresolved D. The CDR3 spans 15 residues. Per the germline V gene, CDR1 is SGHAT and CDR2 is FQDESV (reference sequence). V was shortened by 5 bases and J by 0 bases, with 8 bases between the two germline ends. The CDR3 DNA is TGTGCCAGCAGCCAAGGCCCCTCTGGGGCCAACGTCCTGACTTTC. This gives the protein CASSQGPSGANVLTF.